The 27 T cell receptor beta chains presented below share a single source sample, sequenced in a study of OX40 agonist ivuxolimab in advanced cancers. The table came from immunoSEQ multiplex PCR; TCRdb's copy has only in-frame clones and leaves some out. The profile shows about 82,000 clones, around 85% of them singletons. The sequenced sample was CD4+ or CD8+ T cells sorted from blood, obtained in a trial of the OX40 agonist ivuxolimab. These receptors were collected from an adult with an advanced solid tumor such as melanoma, head and neck, liver or kidney cancer.

The chain uses TRBV10-3 and TRBJ1-6; D is perhaps TRBD1 (5 bases). Germline lookup yields CDR1 ENHRY and CDR2 SYGVKD. The CDR3 is 14 amino acids. V dropped 6 bases and J dropped 8 bases, with 14 bases sitting between them. The CDR3 DNA reads TGTGCCATCAGGGGGGATGGGGGGTATTCACCCCTCCACTTT. Translated: CAIRGDGGYSPLHF.

V is TRBV28 and J is TRBJ2-7; TRBD2 matches 7 bases. The germline V gene encodes CDR1 MDHEN and CDR2 SYDVKM. The V segment lost 3 bases and the J segment 4 bases; nucleotides outside the gene matches: 6. CDR3 length equals 14 residues. The CDR3 spells CASSLVGGGYEQYF. CDR3 in DNA: TGTGCCAGCAGTTTGGTGGGGGGAGGGTACGAGCAGTACTTC.

The chain carries TRBV10-3 and TRBJ2-2, with 7 bases lining up with TRBD1. The CDR3 length is 17 residues. CDR1 and CDR2 from the germline V gene are ENHRY and SYGVKD. V was pared by 6 bases and J by 3 bases, with 13 bases of the junction left unmatched. The CDR3 loop is CAIRLTGRSGDTGELFF. In nucleotides, the CDR3 is TGTGCCATCAGACTGACAGGGCGATCAGGGGACACCGGGGAGCTGTTTTTT.

The chain joins TRBV7-8 to TRBJ1-2; TRBD1 agrees at 9 bases. V lost 5 bases to trimming and J lost 2 bases; unmatched junction nucleotides: 3. The CDR3 length is 14 residues. Germline-derived CDR1 and CDR2 are SGHVS and FQNEAQ. The CDR3 coding sequence is TGTGCCAGCAGCCGGGACAGGGTGAACTATGGCTACACCTTC. Protein product: CASSRDRVNYGYTF.

This clone was counted a single time. This chain links TRBV18 with TRBJ2-2; weak D call: TRBD1 (6 bases). This CDR3 is 17 amino acids long. Germline CDR1 and CDR2: KGHSH and LQKENI. The V end lost 0 bases, the J end lost 3 bases, and 14 bases lay between the germline ends. CDR3 region: CASSPPIGQGYTGELFF. CDR3 sequence (DNA): TGTGCCAGCTCACCACCGATTGGGCAGGGGTACACCGGGGAGCTGTTTTTT.

This rearrangement joins TRBV5-6 to TRBJ1-5, with 8 nucleotides matching TRBD1. This CDR3 has 17 amino acids. Germline assignment: CDR1 SGHDT and CDR2 YYEEEE. V trimming: 0 bases; J trimming: 3 bases; junction bases outside the gene matches: 8. The CDR3 region is CASSLGQGYYDNQPQHF. The CDR3 nucleotides are TGTGCCAGCAGCTTGGGACAGGGGTATTATGACAATCAGCCCCAGCATTTT.

This clone was picked up a small number of times. The V call is TRBV5-1, the J call TRBJ1-6; no clear D gene. The ends were cut back, 4 bases at V and 0 bases at J, with 5 bases in the middle. Germline CDR1 is SGHRS and CDR2 is YFSETQ. The length of the CDR3 is 14 residues. CDR3 sequence: CASSVSSYNSPLHF. DNA of the CDR3: TGCGCCAGCAGCGTGAGCTCCTATAATTCACCCCTCCACTTT.

The V gene is TRBV5-1, the J gene TRBJ2-5, with TRBD1 identical over 12 bases. CDR1 SGHRS and CDR2 YFSETQ come from the germline V gene. With 6 bases clipped from V and 1 base from J, the junction kept 7 bases outside the gene matches. This CDR3 contains 16 residues. Written as DNA, the CDR3 is TGCGCCAGCACCAATACGGGACAGGGGGCCCAAGAGACCCAGTACTTC. Translation: CASTNTGQGAQETQYF. The full variable domain, with the rest looked up from reference TRBV5-1 and TRBJ2-5, is KAGVTQTPRYLIKTRGQQVTLSCSPISGHRSVSWYQQTPGQGLQFLFEYFSETQRNKGNFPGRFSGRQFSNSRSEMNVSTLELGDSALYLCASTNTGQGAQETQYFGPGTRLLVL.

The V gene is TRBV6-1, the J gene TRBJ2-2; 10 bases align to TRBD2. J lost 6 bases, V lost 1 base, and 8 bases had no gene match. CDR3 length equals 17 residues. CDR1 and CDR2 from the germline V gene are MNHNS and SASEGT. This chain's CDR3 is CASSEGWLAGGSGELFF. The DNA for the CDR3 is TGTGCCAGCAGTGAAGGGTGGTTAGCGGGGGGTTCCGGGGAGCTGTTTTTT.

In its sample, this clone was seen once. The genes are TRBV5-1 and TRBJ2-7; 9 nucleotides match TRBD1. With V trimmed by 4 bases and J by 3 bases, 5 bases remained unmatched. CDR1 SGHRS and CDR2 YFSETQ come from the germline V gene. This CDR3 comprises 14 residues. CDR3 bases: TGCGCCAGCAGCAGGGGACAGGGTAGCTACGAGCAGTACTTC. It yields the protein CASSRGQGSYEQYF. The full variable domain, completed using reference TRBV5-1 and TRBJ2-7, is KAGVTQTPRYLIKTRGQQVTLSCSPISGHRSVSWYQQTPGQGLQFLFEYFSETQRNKGNFPGRFSGRQFSNSRSEMNVSTLELGDSALYLCASSRGQGSYEQYFGPGTRLTVT.

This chain connects TRBV5-1 to TRBJ2-3; D assignment may be TRBD1 or TRBD2 (5 bases each). Trimming pared 0 bases from V and 0 bases from J, leaving 11 bases between. CDR3 size: 16 residues. Germline CDR1 SGHRS, CDR2 YFSETQ. The CDR3 region has the DNA TGCGCCAGCAGCTTGGGGGGACGGATAAGCACAGATACGCAGTATTTT. Residues: CASSLGGRISTDTQYF.

This chain connects TRBV29-1 to TRBJ2-1; perhaps TRBD2 as D (6 bases). The CDR3 runs 10 residues. Germline values: CDR1 SQVTM, CDR2 ANQGSEA. V was pared by 4 bases and J by 10 bases, with 8 bases between. CDR3 sequence reads: CSVGLEEQFF. Written as DNA, the CDR3 is TGCAGCGTTGGACTAGAGGAGCAGTTCTTC.

V usage is TRBV5-1 and J usage is TRBJ2-3, with D possibly matching TRBD2 (6 bases). Trimming pared 0 bases from V and 4 bases from J, leaving 12 bases between. In germline, CDR1 is SGHRS, CDR2 YFSETQ. This CDR3 is built from 15 residues. Here the CDR3 reads CASSLGGKTSDTQYF. CDR3 nucleotides: TGCGCCAGCAGCTTGGGCGGGAAAACATCAGATACGCAGTATTTT. The variable domain in full, completed from reference TRBV5-1 and TRBJ2-3, reads KAGVTQTPRYLIKTRGQQVTLSCSPISGHRSVSWYQQTPGQGLQFLFEYFSETQRNKGNFPGRFSGRQFSNSRSEMNVSTLELGDSALYLCASSLGGKTSDTQYFGPGTRLTVL.

The chain combines TRBV18 with TRBJ2-3, with TRBD1 identical over 7 bases. Germline lookup yields CDR1 KGHSH and CDR2 LQKENI. The junction had 8 bases not matched to a gene; V was cut back by 5 bases and J by 6 bases. The CDR3 has 14 amino acids. CDR3 in DNA: TGTGCCAGCTCATCCCAACAGGGGAGCGATACGCAGTATTTT. Translation gives CASSSQQGSDTQYF.

Only a few counts were recorded for this clone. Other DNA sequences in the sample encode the same CDR3. This chain uses TRBV27 with TRBJ1-2, with 8 nucleotides matching TRBD1. Unmatched junction bases numbered 4, after V lost 3 bases and J lost 4 bases. This CDR3 contains 14 residues. Per the germline V gene, CDR1 is MNHEY and CDR2 is SMNVEV (reference sequence). Here the CDR3 reads CASSLSGQGYGYTF. The CDR3, as DNA: TGTGCCAGCAGTTTGTCTGGACAGGGCTATGGCTACACCTTC.

J is TRBJ2-1 and V is TRBV9; possibly TRBD1 for D (6 bases). CDR3 length equals 17 residues. Germline CDR1 is SGDLS and CDR2 is YYNGEE. V was clipped by 4 bases and J by 3 bases, with 20 bases between them. The CDR3 sequence is CASSKQGLTTFYNEQFF. CDR3 nucleotide sequence: TGTGCCAGCAGCAAACAGGGTCTAACTACTTTCTACAATGAGCAGTTCTTC.

The sample holds a few counts of this clone. This chain uses TRBV9 with TRBJ1-2, with D possibly being TRBD1 (6 bases). The CDR3 is 13 residues long. Between the trimmed V and J ends, which lost 5 bases and 8 bases, there was a span of 16 bases. Germline V gives CDR1 SGDLS, CDR2 YYNGEE. The DNA of the CDR3 is TGTGCCAGCAGAGACGGGGGGGCGGCCGGCTACACCTTC. Protein: CASRDGGAAGYTF.

Here the CDR3 DNA reads TGTGCCAGCAGCGTTAATACGGGGACTTATGGCTACACCTTC. Protein: CASSVNTGTYGYTF. This chain joins TRBV2 and TRBJ1-2; D possibly corresponds to TRBD1 (5 bases). V lost 6 bases and J 5 bases, leaving 16 bases between the germline ends. This CDR3 comprises 14 residues. Germline-derived CDR1 and CDR2 are SNHLY and FYNNEI. Based on the CDR3 plus reference TRBV2 and TRBJ1-2, the full variable domain is EPEVTQTPSHQVTQMGQEVILRCVPISNHLYFYWYRQILGQKVEFLVSFYNNEISEKSEIFDDQFSVERPDGSNFTLKIRSTKLEDSAMYFCASSVNTGTYGYTFGSGTRLTVV.

V gene TRBV10-1 combines with J gene TRBJ1-6; 11 nucleotides line up with TRBD1. CDR1 WNHNN and CDR2 SYGVQD come from the germline V gene (reference sequence). This CDR3 is built from 15 residues. V lost 11 bases to trimming and J lost 6 bases; unmatched junction nucleotides: 9. The CDR3 protein is CAFTGQGDSNSPLHF. The CDR3 region has the DNA TGCGCCTTTACGGGACAGGGGGATTCTAATTCACCCCTCCACTTT.

This clone showed up just a few times. V and J are TRBV6-5 and TRBJ2-7; 7 bases map to TRBD1. This CDR3 is 15 amino acids long. The V gene's germline CDR1 is MNHEY and CDR2 SVGAGI. The V segment lost 0 bases and the J segment 2 bases; nucleotides outside the gene matches: 4. The DNA for the CDR3 is TGTGCCAGCAGTTACTCTTGGGACAGCCCCTACGAGCAGTACTTC. Residues: CASSYSWDSPYEQYF.

This sequence joins TRBV19 and TRBJ1-5; 7 bases are shared with TRBD1. Losses at the gene ends were 8 bases for V and 2 bases for J; bases not matched to a gene: 6. Germline V gives CDR1 LNHDA, CDR2 SQIVND (reference sequence). The CDR3 extends over 14 amino acids. This chain's CDR3 is CASGTAGGNQPQHF. The CDR3 nucleotides read TGTGCCAGTGGGACAGCCGGGGGCAATCAGCCCCAGCATTTT.

This rearrangement joins TRBV5-5 to TRBJ2-5; D may correspond to TRBD1 or TRBD2 (5 bases each). Germline lookup yields CDR1 SGHKS and CDR2 YYEKEE (reference sequence). Between the trimmed V and J ends, which lost 0 bases and 2 bases, there was a span of 17 bases. CDR3 length: 17 amino acids. The CDR3 here is CASSLGGTSPRQETQYF. CDR3 in DNA: TGTGCCAGCAGCTTGGGTGGGACCTCCCCCCGACAAGAGACCCAGTACTTC.

V gene TRBV5-6 combines with J gene TRBJ1-2, with D perhaps matching TRBD1 (5 bases). CDR1 and CDR2 from the germline V gene are SGHDT and YYEEEE. The CDR3 has 16 residues. Trimming left V 3 bases short and J 4 bases short, with 19 bases between. The CDR3 DNA sequence: TGTGCCAGCAGCTACGGAGCTGAGCTTGGGGGCTATGGCTACACCTTC. Amino acids: CASSYGAELGGYGYTF.

This chain joins TRBV9 and TRBJ2-5; TRBD2 matches at 11 bases. The V and J ends lost 6 bases and 5 bases, in that order; junction bases with no gene match: 12. Per the germline V gene, CDR1 is SGDLS and CDR2 is YYNGEE. The CDR3 runs 16 residues. The CDR3 loop reads CASNPGLAGGYETQYF. The CDR3 region has the DNA TGTGCCAGCAACCCGGGCTTAGCGGGGGGGTATGAGACCCAGTACTTC. The full variable domain, completed using reference TRBV9 and TRBJ2-5, is DSGVTQTPKHLITATGQRVTLRCSPRSGDLSVYWYQQSLDQGLQFLIQYYNGEERAKGNILERFSAQQFPDLHSELNLSSLELGDSALYFCASNPGLAGGYETQYFGPGTRLLVL.

This clone was recorded once. The chain couples TRBV2 to TRBJ1-4; 7 nucleotides line up with TRBD1. J was trimmed by 0 bases and V by 4 bases; bases with no gene match: 8. CDR3 length: 17 residues. The V gene's germline CDR1 is SNHLY and CDR2 FYNNEI. CDR3 residues: CASSGLGQEPTNEKLFF. CDR3 nucleotides: TGTGCCAGCAGTGGGTTAGGACAGGAGCCAACTAATGAAAAACTGTTTTTT.

The chain carries TRBV7-2 and TRBJ2-3; TRBD2 matches 8 bases. Trimming took 4 bases from V and 15 from J; bases not matched to a gene: 9. This CDR3 is 12 amino acids long. Germline CDR1 reads SGHTA; CDR2 reads FQGNSA. The CDR3 region has the DNA TGTGCCAGCAGCTCCGAAGGGACTAGAACCTATTTT. It translates to CASSSEGTRTYF.

The chain combines TRBV15 with TRBJ1-1; tentative D call: TRBD1 (6 bases). V was shortened by 2 bases and J by 4 bases, with 11 bases between the two germline ends. Germline values: CDR1 LNHNV, CDR2 YYDKDF (reference sequence). This CDR3 region has 14 residues. In DNA form, the CDR3 reads TGTGCCACCAGCAGACTGGGGGCGGGCACTGAAGCTTTCTTT. This translates into CATSRLGAGTEAFF.